These 23 T cell receptor beta chains came from one sample sequenced in a study of technical replicates of blood from several donors. Measured with immunoSEQ multiplex PCR; TCRdb has only the in-frame clones, and not every one. Here the sample spans over 65,000 clones, approximately 96% being singletons. Sequencing was done on a sample of T cells isolated from PBMCs. These receptors were collected from a human donor in good health.

The chain employs TRBV30 and TRBJ1-2; TRBD1 matches at 9 bases. The CDR3 is 13 amino acids. V lost 8 bases to trimming and J lost 5 bases; unmatched junction nucleotides: 9. Per the germline V gene, CDR1 is GTSNPN and CDR2 is SVGIG (reference sequence). CDR3 sequence (DNA): TGTGCCCCCCAGGGACAGGGCTTTTATGGCTACACCTTC. It is translated as CAPQGQGFYGYTF. Full variable domain (remainder filled in from reference TRBV30 and TRBJ1-2): SQTIHQWPATLVQPVGSPLSLECTVEGTSNPNLYWYRQAAGRGLQLLFYSVGIGQISSEVPQNLSASRPQDRQFILSSKKLLLSDSGFYLCAPQGQGFYGYTFGSGTRLTVV.

The chain is built from TRBV25-1 and TRBJ2-1, with D possibly TRBD1 on 6 matching bases. V lost 6 bases and J lost 8, with 17 bases in between. Germline assignment: CDR1 MGHDK and CDR2 SYGVNS. The CDR3 runs 14 residues. The chain's CDR3 is CASSLGQGFDEQFF. As DNA, the CDR3 is TGTGCCAGCAGCCTCGGGCAGGGGTTTGATGAGCAGTTCTTC.

Only one count was recorded for this clone. This chain connects TRBV2 to TRBJ2-7; D is ambiguous. V was clipped by 6 bases and J by 3 bases, with 9 bases between them. The CDR3 sequence is 12 residues long. Germline V gene lookup returns CDR1 SNHLY and CDR2 FYNNEI. The CDR3, as DNA: TGTGCCAGCAGGGGCCTGAGCTACGAGCAGTACTTC. It encodes CASRGLSYEQYF.

The genes are TRBV5-1 and TRBJ1-1; tentatively, D is TRBD1 (5 bases). There are 15 residues in the CDR3. Trimming took off 7 bases at V and 3 bases at J, with 19 bases between the two ends. Looked up from germline, CDR1 is SGHRS and CDR2 is YFSETQ. The CDR3 sequence: CASSFSEAGYTEAFF. CDR3 coding DNA: TGCGCCAGCTCATTCTCTGAGGCAGGGTACACTGAAGCTTTCTTT.

J is TRBJ2-2 and V is TRBV28; D is undetermined. Germline V gene data show CDR1 as MDHEN and CDR2 as SYDVKM. Trimming shortened V by 5 bases and J by 6 bases, and 7 bases separated the two germline ends. The CDR3 runs 12 residues. In nucleotides, the CDR3 is TGTGCCAGCAGTAACTATCCCGGGGAGCTGTTTTTT. The encoded protein is CASSNYPGELFF.

CDR3 amino acids: CASSPTGVQMTSYEQYF. CDR3 bases: TGTGCCAGCAGTCCTACAGGGGTCCAAATGACGTCCTACGAGCAGTACTTC. This chain links TRBV28 with TRBJ2-7; 7 bases are shared with TRBD1. The ends lost 5 bases at V and 1 base at J; junction bases unmatched: 14. From germline, CDR1 is MDHEN and CDR2 SYDVKM. This CDR3 comprises 17 residues.

This sequence joins TRBV9 and TRBJ1-5; TRBD1 is a possible D gene (5 bases). V was shortened by 4 bases and J by 11 bases, with 19 bases between the two germline ends. The CDR3 sequence is 14 residues long. Germline CDR1 reads SGDLS; CDR2 reads YYNGEE. CDR3 in DNA: TGTGCCAGCAGCAAAGACCCGGAAGGGGTGACCCAGCATTTT. Its translation is CASSKDPEGVTQHF.

The chain joins TRBV4-1 to TRBJ1-2; D call uncertain. Germline V CDR1 and CDR2: MGHRA, YSYEKL. CDR3 length equals 16 residues. Trimming removed 0 bases at V and 8 bases at J, with 19 bases between. The CDR3 spells CASSQDFGPLGRGYTF. CDR3 nucleotide sequence: TGCGCCAGCAGCCAAGATTTCGGACCTCTCGGGAGGGGCTACACCTTC.

V is TRBV6-1 and J is TRBJ1-4, with 9 bases that match TRBD1. The CDR3 is made up of 14 amino acids. Germline V CDR1 and CDR2: MNHNS, SASEGT. Germline trimming cut 7 bases from V and 7 bases from J; bases unmatched to any gene: 7. This chain's CDR3 is CASKQGALFEKLFF. In DNA form, the CDR3 reads TGTGCCAGCAAACAGGGGGCATTGTTTGAAAAACTGTTTTTT.

The chain recombines TRBV18 with TRBJ2-1, with a possible D match to TRBD1 (6 bases). The germline V gene encodes CDR1 KGHSH and CDR2 LQKENI. CDR3 length: 14 residues. Trimming left V 5 bases short and J 4 bases short, with 12 bases between. CDR3 nucleotide sequence: TGTGCCAGCTCAAAAATCGGACAGTACAATGAGCAGTTCTTC. This translates into CASSKIGQYNEQFF.

This sequence joins TRBV18 and TRBJ2-5; D possibly corresponds to TRBD1 (5 bases). The ends were cut back, 3 bases at V and 5 bases at J, with 19 bases in the middle. Germline assignment: CDR1 KGHSH and CDR2 LQKENI. This CDR3 is built from 16 residues. Written as DNA, the CDR3 is TGTGCCAGCTCACCCCGTCGTAAGGGGATTGGGGAGACCCAGTACTTC. As protein: CASSPRRKGIGETQYF.

The rearrangement joins TRBV30 to TRBJ1-2; TRBD1 agrees at 9 bases. The germline V gene encodes CDR1 GTSNPN and CDR2 SVGIG (reference sequence). V dropped 3 bases and J dropped 3; count of bases not matched to a gene: 8. This CDR3 has 15 amino acids. The CDR3 DNA reads TGTGCCTGGAGGCTACAGGGGGCGCCGGACTATGGCTACACCTTC. Its translation: CAWRLQGAPDYGYTF.

The rearrangement links TRBV5-6 to TRBJ1-4, with D tentatively TRBD1 (6 bases). CDR1 SGHDT and CDR2 YYEEEE come from the germline V gene. The CDR3 spans 17 residues. The ends were cut back, 4 bases at V and 0 bases at J, with 16 bases in the middle. The CDR3: CASSKSTGTTTNEKLFF. The CDR3 region has the DNA TGTGCCAGCAGCAAAAGCACAGGGACAACAACTAATGAAAAACTGTTTTTT.

V gene TRBV29-1 combines with J gene TRBJ2-5, with TRBD1 identical over 7 bases. V lost 6 bases, J lost 3 bases, and 4 bases stayed unmatched. The CDR3 sequence is 12 residues long. CDR1 is SQVTM, CDR2 ANQGSEA, per germline. The CDR3 DNA reads as TGCAGCGTGGCCGGGACAGAAGAGACCCAGTACTTC. It yields the protein CSVAGTEETQYF.

This sequence joins TRBV5-1 and TRBJ2-1, with 12 bases matching TRBD2. The CDR3 sequence is 15 residues long. Looked up from germline, CDR1 is SGHRS and CDR2 is YFSETQ. The junction had 3 bases not matched to a gene; V was cut back by 1 base and J by 7 bases. This CDR3 is CASSLLAGGQNEQFF. The CDR3 DNA reads as TGCGCCAGCAGCTTGCTAGCGGGGGGGCAGAATGAGCAGTTCTTC.

The V and J genes are TRBV5-1 and TRBJ2-3, with 9 nucleotides matching TRBD2. CDR3 length: 16 amino acids. Looked up from germline, CDR1 is SGHRS and CDR2 is YFSETQ. Unmatched junction bases numbered 9, after V lost 4 bases and J lost 3 bases. The CDR3 nucleotides are TGCGCCAGCAGCAGGGGGGCTAGCGGGGTAACAGATACGCAGTATTTT. It codes for CASSRGASGVTDTQYF.

The chain combines TRBV29-1 with TRBJ2-4, with TRBD1 identical over 7 bases. The CDR3 loop spans 12 amino acids. CDR1 and CDR2 (germline): SQVTM, ANQGSEA. V lost 7 bases, J lost 5 bases, and 5 bases stayed unmatched. The CDR3 here is CSARDRENIQYF. In DNA form, the CDR3 reads TGCAGCGCCCGGGACAGAGAAAACATTCAGTACTTC. Variable domain in full (rest from reference TRBV29-1 and TRBJ2-4): SAVISQKPSRDICQRGTSLTIQCQVDSQVTMMFWYRQQPGQSLTLIATANQGSEATYESGFVIDKFPISRPNLTFSTLTVSNMSPEDSSIYLCSARDRENIQYFGAGTRLSVL.

V is TRBV30 and J is TRBJ1-2; 7 nucleotides align to TRBD1. Per the germline V gene, CDR1 is GTSNPN and CDR2 is SVGIG (reference sequence). CDR3 size: 16 residues. V shed 3 bases, J shed 7 bases, and the junction held 17 bases outside the gene matches. The CDR3 protein is CAWSGYLNRGPGGYTF. The CDR3 DNA sequence: TGTGCCTGGAGCGGTTACCTCAACAGGGGCCCGGGTGGCTACACCTTC.

The chain joins TRBV10-3 to TRBJ1-6, with D uncertain. The CDR3 length is 16 residues. Germline V gives CDR1 ENHRY, CDR2 SYGVKD. V lost 0 bases and J lost 5, with 11 bases in between. CDR3 in amino acids: CAISESSTADNSPLHF. The DNA of the CDR3 is TGTGCCATCAGTGAGTCGTCGACTGCAGATAATTCACCCCTCCACTTT.

The rearrangement uses TRBV4-2 and TRBJ2-1, with 7 bases identical to TRBD2. Germline V CDR1 and CDR2: LGHNA, YNFKEQ. This CDR3 is 15 amino acids long. V lost 0 bases and J lost 12; bases outside the gene matches: 11. The CDR3 loop reads CASSQDKAQLARQFF. The DNA for the CDR3 is TGTGCCAGCAGCCAAGATAAGGCCCAACTAGCGCGGCAGTTCTTC.

The chain has TRBV29-1 and TRBJ2-7; 9 bases align to TRBD2. The CDR3 loop spans 15 amino acids. Germline lookup yields CDR1 SQVTM and CDR2 ANQGSEA. Trimming cost V 4 bases and J 3 bases; bases outside gene matches: 10. CDR3 coding DNA: TGCAGCGTTGGGATAGTGATAGCGGGAGTCTACGAGCAGTACTTC. This gives the protein CSVGIVIAGVYEQYF.

This chain uses TRBV29-1 with TRBJ2-5, with 8 bases fitting TRBD1. The CDR3 is 13 residues long. V lost 6 bases, J lost 5 bases, and 8 bases stayed unmatched. Germline CDR1 SQVTM, CDR2 ANQGSEA. The CDR3 DNA reads as TGCAGCGTCCGGACAGGGTCTTGGGAGACCCAGTACTTC. Its protein product is CSVRTGSWETQYF.

The rearrangement links TRBV27 to TRBJ2-7, with TRBD2 matching 15 bases. In germline, CDR1 is MNHEY, CDR2 SMNVEV (reference sequence). The CDR3 covers 17 residues. V lost 5 bases, J lost 6 bases, and 11 bases stayed unmatched. As DNA, the CDR3 is TGTGCCAGCAGTATCCTTTCCCCGGGACTAGCGGGAGGCGAGCAGTACTTC. Translating it yields CASSILSPGLAGGEQYF.